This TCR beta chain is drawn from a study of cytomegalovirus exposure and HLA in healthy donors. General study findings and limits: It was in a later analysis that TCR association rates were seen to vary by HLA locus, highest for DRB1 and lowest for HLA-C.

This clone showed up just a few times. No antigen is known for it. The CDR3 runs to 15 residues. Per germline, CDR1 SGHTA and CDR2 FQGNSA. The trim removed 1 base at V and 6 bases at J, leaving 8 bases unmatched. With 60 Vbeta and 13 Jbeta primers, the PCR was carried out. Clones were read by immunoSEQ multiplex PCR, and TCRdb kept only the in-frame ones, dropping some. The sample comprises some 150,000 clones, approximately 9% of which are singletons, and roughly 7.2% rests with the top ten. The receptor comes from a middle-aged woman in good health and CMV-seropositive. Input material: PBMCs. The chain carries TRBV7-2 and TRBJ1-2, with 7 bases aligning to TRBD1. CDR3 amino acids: CASSLVEQGIHGYTF. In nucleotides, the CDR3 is TGTGCCAGCAGCTTAGTGGAACAGGGGATACATGGCTACACCTTC.